This entry lists 30 T cell receptor beta chains sequenced from one sample in a study of T cell responses to AZD1222 COVID-19 vaccine. Libraries were prepared by immunoSEQ multiplex PCR; TCRdb keeps only in-frame clonotypes and omits some of them. The repertoire consists of 140,000 to 150,000 clones, with about nine tenths occurring once and the leading ten covering around 1.7%. The sample in question was peripheral blood, obtained 28 days after the second AZD1222 dose. Source of these receptors: an adult who received the AZD1222 COVID-19 vaccine.

This clone was counted a single time. The chain has TRBV11-2 and TRBJ2-1; 9 bases agree with TRBD2. J was trimmed by 8 bases and V by 5 bases; bases with no gene match: 19. Germline V gene lookup returns CDR1 SGHAT and CDR2 FQNNGV. This CDR3 contains 18 residues. In nucleotides, the CDR3 is TGTGCCAGCAGCGCGCGCGCTCGAGGGGGAGCGGGAGGAGATGAGCAGTTCTTC. Encoded protein: CASSARARGGAGGDEQFF.

The V gene is TRBV5-6, the J gene TRBJ2-1; 11 bases are shared with TRBD1. In germline, CDR1 is SGHDT, CDR2 YYEEEE. The J segment lost 7 bases and the V segment lost 0 bases, leaving 3 bases of the junction unmatched. The CDR3 is 15 amino acids. The CDR3 reads CASSLGTGGFNEQFF. The CDR3 coding sequence is TGTGCCAGCAGCTTGGGGACAGGGGGCTTTAATGAGCAGTTCTTC.

This clone is a singleton in its sample. The V call is TRBV21-1, the J call TRBJ2-6. TRBV21-1 is annotated as a pseudogene. The length of the CDR3 is 22 residues. Here the CDR3 DNA reads TGTGCCGAGCAGCCCGCGCTCCTACCCCACGGCTGGCCATTCTCTGGGGCCAACGTCCTGACTTTC. It specifies CAEQPALLPHGWPFSGANVLTF.

The V gene is TRBV30, the J gene TRBJ1-2; no clear D gene. The V gene's germline CDR1 is GTSNPN and CDR2 SVGIG (reference sequence). Trimming cost V 0 bases and J 4 bases, with 12 bases left between them. The CDR3 has 14 residues. The CDR3 region is CAWSVHGITYGYTF. The CDR3 DNA is TGTGCCTGGAGTGTACACGGGATCACCTATGGCTACACCTTC.

This chain connects TRBV4-2 to TRBJ2-3; the match to TRBD2 covers 8 bases. Per germline, CDR1 LGHNA and CDR2 YNFKEQ. The CDR3 runs 15 residues. V shed 4 bases and J 0 bases; nucleotides not matched to a gene: 3. CDR3 sequence (DNA): TGTGCCAGCAGCCCGACTAGCGATAGCACAGATACGCAGTATTTT. It specifies CASSPTSDSTDTQYF.

Note on this clone: Other DNA sequences of this sample code for an identical CDR3. The V and J genes are TRBV5-6 and TRBJ1-5, with TRBD1 as a possible D gene (5 bases). Germline CDR1 reads SGHDT; CDR2 reads YYEEEE. This CDR3 is 14 amino acids long. V was clipped by 0 bases and J by 6 bases, with 10 bases between them. The CDR3 loop is CASSLGRGSQPQHF. The CDR3 bases are TGTGCCAGCAGCTTGGGCCGGGGCAGTCAGCCCCAGCATTTT.

This clone has more than one count but fewer than ten. The chain carries TRBV7-8 and TRBJ1-5; 11 positions agree with TRBD1. The CDR3 sequence is 16 residues long. The junction had 9 bases not matched to a gene; V was cut back by 11 bases and J by 0 bases. Germline CDR1 and CDR2: SGHVS and FQNEAQ. CDR3 sequence (DNA): TGTGCCTGTGGACAGGGGGCGGGGGTTAGCAATCAGCCCCAGCATTTT. Protein sequence: CACGQGAGVSNQPQHF.

This chain joins TRBV27 and TRBJ2-4, with 11 bases matching TRBD1. Germline lookup yields CDR1 MNHEY and CDR2 SMNVEV (reference sequence). This CDR3 spans 16 amino acids. V trimming: 3 bases; J trimming: 13 bases; junction bases outside the gene matches: 14. This chain's CDR3 is CASSLTGAGTGGLQYF. CDR3 nucleotide sequence: TGTGCCAGCAGTTTGACGGGGGCCGGGACAGGGGGTCTCCAGTACTTC.

The CDR3 region has the DNA TGCGCCAGCAGCTTTACTAGCGGGAGCTACGAGCAGTACTTC. Translated: CASSFTSGSYEQYF. The chain employs TRBV5-1 and TRBJ2-7; 11 nucleotides agree with TRBD2. Germline lookup yields CDR1 SGHRS and CDR2 YFSETQ. CDR3 length: 14 residues. Unmatched junction bases numbered 1, after V lost 2 bases and J lost 3 bases. Supplemented by reference TRBV5-1 and TRBJ2-7, the full variable domain reads KAGVTQTPRYLIKTRGQQVTLSCSPISGHRSVSWYQQTPGQGLQFLFEYFSETQRNKGNFPGRFSGRQFSNSRSEMNVSTLELGDSALYLCASSFTSGSYEQYFGPGTRLTVT.

The rearrangement links TRBV12-5 to TRBJ2-1; 11 bases fit TRBD2. The germline V gene encodes CDR1 LGHNT and CDR2 FRNRAP. The length of the CDR3 is 21 residues. The V and J ends lost 1 base and 2 bases, in that order; junction bases with no gene match: 16. CDR3 sequence reads: CASGLAPLGLAGGRAYNEQFF. The CDR3 DNA reads TGTGCTAGTGGTTTGGCCCCTCTCGGGCTAGCGGGAGGTCGGGCCTACAATGAGCAGTTCTTC.

This chain connects TRBV7-6 to TRBJ1-6; possible D gene TRBD1, 5 bases. The V gene's germline CDR1 is SGHVS and CDR2 FNYEAQ. V gave up 0 bases and J gave up 7 bases, with 10 bases separating them. This CDR3 has 15 amino acids. CDR3 sequence: CASSLARGGNSPLHF. The CDR3 bases are TGTGCCAGCAGCTTAGCGCGGGGGGGGAATTCACCCCTCCACTTT.

The chain uses TRBV28 and TRBJ1-1; D uncertain. Germline V gene lookup returns CDR1 MDHEN and CDR2 SYDVKM. This CDR3 region has 16 residues. Between the trimmed V and J ends, which lost 2 bases and 6 bases, there was a span of 19 bases. Written as DNA, the CDR3 is TGTGCCAGCAGTTTAGAACCCCCGCAACGCTTCCCTGAAGCTTTCTTT. Translation gives CASSLEPPQRFPEAFF.

The rearrangement uses TRBV24-1 and TRBJ2-1; TRBD1 might be the D (6 bases). Trimming shortened V by 3 bases and J by 4 bases, and 15 bases separated the two germline ends. The CDR3 is 16 residues long. Per germline, CDR1 KGHDR and CDR2 SFDVKD. CDR3 DNA sequence: TGTGCCACCAGTGATGGAAGGGGACACCGGTACAATGAGCAGTTCTTC. This translates into CATSDGRGHRYNEQFF.

The V and J genes are TRBV4-3 and TRBJ1-5, with D tentatively TRBD1 (5 bases). V gave up 0 bases and J gave up 2 bases, with 14 bases separating them. This CDR3 comprises 17 residues. The germline CDR1 and CDR2 sequences are LGHNA and YSLEER. CDR3: CASSQEYGTPGNQPQHF. The CDR3 DNA sequence: TGCGCCAGCAGCCAAGAGTATGGGACTCCTGGCAATCAGCCCCAGCATTTT.

This clone was seen only once. The same CDR3 is also encoded by other DNA sequences in this sample. V gene TRBV18 combines with J gene TRBJ1-1; D unclear. V was trimmed by 0 bases and J by 0 bases, leaving 5 bases between them. The CDR3 runs to 14 residues. Per germline, CDR1 KGHSH and CDR2 LQKENI. For the CDR3, the DNA is TGTGCCAGCTCACCACCACTACTGAACACTGAAGCTTTCTTT. Translated: CASSPPLLNTEAFF.

This sequence joins TRBV2 and TRBJ2-7, with D perhaps TRBD2 (5 bases). Trimming left V 3 bases short and J 3 bases short, with 18 bases between. This CDR3 is built from 16 residues. The germline V gene has CDR1 SNHLY and CDR2 FYNNEI. This CDR3 is CASSETVRGLFYEQYF. Written as DNA, the CDR3 is TGTGCCAGCAGTGAGACTGTGAGAGGGCTTTTCTACGAGCAGTACTTC.

The gene calls are TRBV30 and TRBJ1-6, with a tentative D call TRBD1 (5 bases). V lost 0 bases to trimming and J lost 10 bases, with 10 bases between them. This CDR3 is 13 amino acids long. Germline CDR1 is GTSNPN and CDR2 is SVGIG (reference sequence). CDR3 coding DNA: TGTGCCTGGAGTGTACGGGGGAGGTCACCCCTCCACTTT. Translation gives CAWSVRGRSPLHF.

The sample holds one count of this clone. This chain links TRBV28 with TRBJ2-3, with D perhaps TRBD2 (7 bases). Germline CDR1 and CDR2: MDHEN and SYDVKM. CDR3 length: 14 residues. With 4 bases removed from V and 8 bases from J, the gap between germline ends came to 16 bases. In DNA, the CDR3 is TGTGCCAGCAGTTCTCAGGGGTCGGGGGGTACGCAGTATTTT. It encodes CASSSQGSGGTQYF.

The chain links TRBV30 to TRBJ2-7; D remains unclear. CDR3 length equals 11 residues. The germline CDR1 and CDR2 sequences are GTSNPN and SVGIG (reference sequence). Trimming pared 1 base from V and 1 base from J, leaving 2 bases between. CDR3 bases: TGTGCCTGGAGTGGGTCCTACGAGCAGTACTTC. This translates into CAWSGSYEQYF.

The chain couples TRBV4-1 to TRBJ1-1; D possibly corresponds to TRBD1 (5 bases). Germline V gene data show CDR1 as MGHRA and CDR2 as YSYEKL. This CDR3 is 14 amino acids long. Trimming pared 3 bases from V and 8 bases from J, leaving 16 bases between. The CDR3 spells CASSQDNQEGEAFF. The CDR3 DNA reads TGCGCCAGCAGCCAGGACAACCAAGAGGGCGAAGCTTTCTTT.

This sequence joins TRBV27 and TRBJ1-6; 7 nucleotides align to TRBD1. The CDR3 length is 15 residues. V lost 5 bases and J lost 9; bases outside the gene matches: 10. CDR1 MNHEY and CDR2 SMNVEV come from the germline V gene (reference sequence). The CDR3 sequence: CASSILRGHGSPLHF. Here the CDR3 DNA reads TGTGCCAGCAGTATCTTGAGGGGGCACGGTTCACCCCTCCACTTT.

The chain joins TRBV7-2 to TRBJ2-2, with TRBD2 matching over 12 bases. Germline V gene lookup returns CDR1 SGHTA and CDR2 FQGNSA. Trimming at V came to 3 bases and at J to 4 bases, leaving 3 bases not matched to a gene. This CDR3 contains 16 residues. The CDR3 region is CASSFRLAGATGELFF. The CDR3 DNA reads as TGTGCCAGCAGCTTCCGACTAGCGGGAGCCACCGGGGAGCTGTTTTTT.

The chain carries TRBV2 and TRBJ2-7; 7 bases match TRBD1. The CDR3 has 14 residues. Germline loops: CDR1 SNHLY, CDR2 FYNNEI. Unmatched junction bases numbered 8, after V lost 6 bases and J lost 3 bases. CDR3 nucleotides: TGTGCCAGCAGACCCGGGACAGACTTCTACGAGCAGTACTTC. It yields the protein CASRPGTDFYEQYF.

J is TRBJ2-7 and V is TRBV27, with TRBD1 matching over 10 bases. The CDR3 sequence is 16 residues long. Germline CDR1 and CDR2: MNHEY and SMNVEV (reference sequence). Trimming at V came to 6 bases and at J to 9 bases, leaving 17 bases not matched to a gene. As DNA, the CDR3 is TGTGCCAGCAGCCCCCCGACAGGGGGCGGTTTTTTTGGGCAGTACTTC. Its translation: CASSPPTGGGFFGQYF.

The chain uses TRBV11-2 and TRBJ2-7; TRBD2 agrees at 8 bases. The CDR3 runs to 13 residues. CDR1 and CDR2 (germline): SGHAT, FQNNGV. V trimming: 5 bases; J trimming: 3 bases; junction bases outside the gene matches: 3. The CDR3 DNA follows: TGTGCCAGCAGCACGGGACTAGGCTACGAGCAGTACTTC. Protein sequence: CASSTGLGYEQYF.

This clone was seen just once. The chain couples TRBV7-2 to TRBJ2-1; TRBD2 might be the D (6 bases). The CDR3 runs to 16 residues. Germline V gives CDR1 SGHTA, CDR2 FQGNSA. Trimming took off 5 bases at V and 2 bases at J, with 16 bases between the two ends. CDR3 DNA sequence: TGTGCCAGCAGCCTAGGTGGGGGGTGGACCTACAATGAGCAGTTCTTC. This codes for CASSLGGGWTYNEQFF. The full variable domain, with the rest looked up from reference TRBV7-2 and TRBJ2-1, is GAGVSQSPSNKVTEKGKDVELRCDPISGHTALYWYRQSLGQGLEFLIYFQGNSAPDKSGLPSDRFSAERTGGSVSTLTIQRTQQEDSAVYLCASSLGGGWTYNEQFFGPGTRLTVL.

This clone appeared once. The rearrangement joins TRBV4-2 to TRBJ1-2; D is ambiguous. This CDR3 spans 17 amino acids. With 3 bases removed from V and 6 bases from J, the gap between germline ends came to 23 bases. The V gene's germline CDR1 is LGHNA and CDR2 YNFKEQ. CDR3 nucleotide sequence: TGTGCCAGCAGCCACCCCCTACGGCAGGCCCAGGCCCATGGCTACACCTTC. It is translated as CASSHPLRQAQAHGYTF.

The chain employs TRBV5-1 and TRBJ1-5, with D possibly TRBD1 on 5 matching bases. CDR1 SGHRS and CDR2 YFSETQ come from the germline V gene. V gave up 0 bases and J gave up 6 bases, with 13 bases separating them. CDR3 length equals 15 residues. Here the CDR3 reads CASSLDGTDPQPQHF. The DNA of the CDR3 is TGCGCCAGCAGCTTGGACGGGACCGATCCTCAGCCCCAGCATTTT.

The V call is TRBV28, the J call TRBJ1-5; D not certain. This CDR3 is 12 amino acids long. Germline CDR1 reads MDHEN; CDR2 reads SYDVKM. The V and J ends lost 9 bases and 4 bases respectively, with 10 bases between them. The CDR3 region has the DNA TGTGCCAGTGGCTCGGGGAATCAGCCCCAGCATTTT. As protein: CASGSGNQPQHF.

This chain links TRBV19 with TRBJ2-1, with D perhaps matching TRBD2 (7 bases). Trimming took off 10 bases at V and 6 bases at J, with 22 bases between the two ends. In germline, CDR1 is LNHDA, CDR2 SQIVND (reference sequence). This CDR3 comprises 15 residues. Here the CDR3 reads CATSWGLADLNEQFF. The CDR3 nucleotides read TGTGCCACCTCATGGGGGCTAGCGGACCTCAATGAGCAGTTCTTC.